The 25 T cell receptor beta chains below come from one sample, sequenced in a study of blood T cell repertoires in COVID-19. Here immunoSEQ multiplex PCR was the method, and the copy in TCRdb shows in-frame clones only, minus some. The sample contains around 170,000 clones, 88% of which appear only once. The sequencing sample was made of PBMCs or T cells enriched from blood (not recorded which). The source is a woman younger than 35 who had recovered from COVID-19.

This clone was recorded only once. This chain connects TRBV5-1 to TRBJ1-5; 9 nucleotides line up with TRBD1. Germline assignment: CDR1 SGHRS and CDR2 YFSETQ. The CDR3 extends over 14 amino acids. Unmatched junction bases numbered 4, after V lost 3 bases and J lost 6 bases. The CDR3 DNA sequence: TGCGCCAGCAGCTGGGGGACAGGGAGTCAGCCCCAGCATTTT. As protein: CASSWGTGSQPQHF.

CDR3 protein: CASLRESYYGYTF. The DNA for the CDR3 is TGTGCCAGCTTGAGGGAGAGCTACTATGGCTACACCTTC. The V call is TRBV2, the J call TRBJ1-2, with unresolved D. This CDR3 is built from 13 residues. Trimming cost V 8 bases and J 3 bases, with 13 bases left between them. CDR1 is SNHLY and CDR2 is FYNNEI in the germline V gene. The full variable domain, with the rest looked up from reference TRBV2 and TRBJ1-2, is EPEVTQTPSHQVTQMGQEVILRCVPISNHLYFYWYRQILGQKVEFLVSFYNNEISEKSEIFDDQFSVERPDGSNFTLKIRSTKLEDSAMYFCASLRESYYGYTFGSGTRLTVV.

The genes are TRBV7-9 and TRBJ2-1, with 9 positions matching TRBD2. CDR3 length: 18 residues. J lost 3 bases, V lost 2 bases, and 11 bases had no gene match. Germline lookup yields CDR1 SEHNR and CDR2 FQNEAQ (reference sequence). In DNA form, the CDR3 reads TGTGCCAGCAGCTTATTTTATATAGGGACTAGCAGCTACAATGAGCAGTTCTTC. This codes for CASSLFYIGTSSYNEQFF.

The chain combines TRBV30 with TRBJ1-1, with TRBD1 matching over 7 bases. This CDR3 region has 13 residues. The junction had 4 bases not matched to a gene; V was cut back by 5 bases and J by 1 base. Germline lookup yields CDR1 GTSNPN and CDR2 SVGIG (reference sequence). The CDR3 DNA reads TGTGCCTGGGGCGCAGGGGGGAACACTGAAGCTTTCTTT. The encoded protein is CAWGAGGNTEAFF. Complete variable domain (other parts from reference TRBV30 and TRBJ1-1): SQTIHQWPATLVQPVGSPLSLECTVEGTSNPNLYWYRQAAGRGLQLLFYSVGIGQISSEVPQNLSASRPQDRQFILSSKKLLLSDSGFYLCAWGAGGNTEAFFGQGTRLTVV.

V usage is TRBV5-1 and J usage is TRBJ1-4; 9 bases agree with TRBD1. In germline, CDR1 is SGHRS, CDR2 YFSETQ. The CDR3 loop spans 16 amino acids. The V segment lost 4 bases and the J segment 0 bases; nucleotides outside the gene matches: 4. The chain's CDR3 is CASSPDRGATNEKLFF. CDR3 DNA sequence: TGCGCCAGCAGCCCCGACAGGGGGGCAACTAATGAAAAACTGTTTTTT.

V is TRBV4-2 and J is TRBJ2-7, with 7 bases identical to TRBD2. Germline V gene data show CDR1 as LGHNA and CDR2 as YNFKEQ. V gave up 4 bases and J gave up 3 bases; unmatched junction bases: 3. CDR3 length: 13 residues. Here the CDR3 reads CASSPQRGYEQYF. The CDR3 DNA reads TGTGCCAGCAGCCCGCAGCGGGGCTACGAGCAGTACTTC.

The gene calls are TRBV27 and TRBJ1-2, with TRBD1 as a possible D gene (6 bases). Germline V CDR1 and CDR2: MNHEY, SMNVEV (reference sequence). The CDR3 covers 13 residues. With 5 bases removed from V and 11 bases from J, the gap between germline ends came to 18 bases. Here the CDR3 DNA reads TGTGCCAGCAGTCACCGGGACACGCGGGGGTACACCTTC. It codes for CASSHRDTRGYTF.

The chain joins TRBV5-4 to TRBJ2-7, with D maybe TRBD1 (5 bases). CDR3 length: 14 residues. V lost 6 bases and J 2 bases, leaving 15 bases between the germline ends. CDR1 is SGHNT, CDR2 YYREEE, per germline (reference sequence). This CDR3 reads CASTTGPGAYEQYF. DNA for the CDR3: TGTGCCAGCACCACAGGTCCTGGGGCCTACGAGCAGTACTTC.

The rearrangement joins TRBV9 to TRBJ1-6, with D possibly TRBD1 on 6 matching bases. Germline V CDR1 and CDR2: SGDLS, YYNGEE. The V and J ends lost 3 bases and 11 bases respectively, with 12 bases between them. The CDR3 has 13 residues. CDR3 protein: CASSAQQGTPLHF. CDR3 sequence (DNA): TGTGCCAGCAGCGCCCAACAGGGTACACCCCTCCACTTT.

The V gene is TRBV5-4, the J gene TRBJ2-5; 8 bases fit TRBD2. Germline V gene sequence: CDR1 SGHNT, CDR2 YYREEE (reference sequence). The V and J ends lost 4 bases and 2 bases, in that order; junction bases with no gene match: 4. This CDR3 spans 14 amino acids. The chain's CDR3 is CASSPGGSQETQYF. The CDR3, as DNA: TGTGCCAGCAGCCCGGGAGGGTCTCAAGAGACCCAGTACTTC.

This chain links TRBV19 with TRBJ1-5; D gene uncertain. Germline assignment: CDR1 LNHDA and CDR2 SQIVND (reference sequence). The V gene lost 2 bases and the J gene lost 4 bases, with 12 bases spanning the gap. The CDR3 is 15 residues long. The CDR3 region has the DNA TGTGCCAGTAGTATAAACCGGGAGACGAATCAGCCCCAGCATTTT. This gives the protein CASSINRETNQPQHF.

The chain links TRBV7-2 to TRBJ2-1; tentative D call: TRBD2 (7 bases). Germline CDR1 reads SGHTA; CDR2 reads FQGNSA. V was clipped by 6 bases and J by 7 bases, with 19 bases between them. The CDR3 is 15 amino acids. CDR3 nucleotides: TGTGCCAGCAGAACTCGGGGGGCCAGTTCTAATGAGCAGTTCTTC. This encodes CASRTRGASSNEQFF. Based on the CDR3 plus reference TRBV7-2 and TRBJ2-1, the full variable domain is GAGVSQSPSNKVTEKGKDVELRCDPISGHTALYWYRQSLGQGLEFLIYFQGNSAPDKSGLPSDRFSAERTGGSVSTLTIQRTQQEDSAVYLCASRTRGASSNEQFFGPGTRLTVL.

In its sample, this clone was seen once. J is TRBJ1-1 and V is TRBV14; perhaps TRBD1 as D (6 bases). This CDR3 region has 13 residues. Trimming took off 4 bases at V and 3 bases at J, with 9 bases between the two ends. Germline V gene data show CDR1 as SGHDN and CDR2 as FVKESK. CDR3 region: CASSRGPYTEAFF. The CDR3 coding sequence is TGTGCCAGCAGCCGGGGGCCCTACACTGAAGCTTTCTTT.

The chain combines TRBV5-1 with TRBJ1-2; TRBD1 aligns across 8 bases. Germline V gene data show CDR1 as SGHRS and CDR2 as YFSETQ. Trimming removed 1 base from V and 8 bases from J; junction bases left unmatched: 10. The CDR3 is made up of 15 amino acids. The CDR3 loop reads CASSLSQGVFSGYTF. The CDR3 DNA is TGCGCCAGCAGCTTGTCACAGGGGGTATTCTCAGGCTACACCTTC.

This chain joins TRBV28 and TRBJ1-1; D remains ambiguous. V was clipped by 5 bases and J by 7 bases, with 11 bases between them. CDR1 is MDHEN and CDR2 is SYDVKM in the germline V gene. The CDR3 length is 12 residues. CDR3 sequence: CASSLRMFEAFF. CDR3 sequence (DNA): TGTGCCAGCAGTCTAAGAATGTTTGAAGCTTTCTTT.

V and J are TRBV29-1 and TRBJ1-2, with no clear D. The germline CDR1 and CDR2 sequences are SQVTM and ANQGSEA. The V end was cut by 6 bases, the J end by 12 bases, with 20 bases between. This CDR3 region has 12 residues. CDR3 residues: CSVALGRDGNTF. As DNA, the CDR3 is TGCAGCGTCGCGCTAGGGAGGGATGGTAACACCTTC.

The V call is TRBV2, the J call TRBJ1-2; no clear D. The CDR3 totals 13 residues. The germline CDR1 and CDR2 sequences are SNHLY and FYNNEI. The V and J ends lost 5 bases and 3 bases respectively, with 10 bases between them. The CDR3 loop reads CASSPGVYYGYTF. Here the CDR3 DNA reads TGTGCCAGCAGTCCCGGGGTCTACTATGGCTACACCTTC.

The chain joins TRBV5-1 to TRBJ2-5; TRBD1 matches 8 bases. CDR1 and CDR2 from the germline V gene are SGHRS and YFSETQ. The J segment lost 3 bases and the V segment lost 4 bases, leaving 8 bases of the junction unmatched. This CDR3 is built from 15 residues. CDR3 sequence: CASSPHAGGKETQYF. The CDR3 DNA follows: TGCGCCAGCAGCCCCCACGCAGGGGGCAAAGAGACCCAGTACTTC.

The chain joins TRBV28 to TRBJ2-7; TRBD2 is a possible D gene (6 bases). The CDR3 is 14 residues long. V was clipped by 6 bases and J by 7 bases, with 19 bases between them. The germline gives CDR1 MDHEN, CDR2 SYDVKM. This chain's CDR3 is CASSLVARDREQYF. The CDR3 DNA reads as TGTGCCAGCAGCCTAGTAGCGCGGGACCGGGAGCAGTACTTC.

This chain's CDR3 is CASSRGGEGNQPQHF. CDR3 nucleotide sequence: TGTGCCAGCAGTCGAGGGGGCGAGGGCAATCAGCCCCAGCATTTT. J is TRBJ1-5 and V is TRBV6-5; 7 nucleotides agree with TRBD1. V trimming: 5 bases; J trimming: 2 bases; junction bases outside the gene matches: 6. The germline gives CDR1 MNHEY, CDR2 SVGAGI. The CDR3 has 15 amino acids.

On this clone itself: This same CDR3 is encoded by further DNA sequences in the sample. The J gene is TRBJ2-3, the V gene TRBV20-1; no clear D gene. The CDR3 length is 10 residues. CDR1 and CDR2 from the germline V gene are DFQATT and SNEGSKA (reference sequence). V lost 3 bases to trimming and J lost 5 bases, with 3 bases between them. The CDR3 DNA sequence: TGCAGTGCTAGGAGAGATACGCAGTATTTT. Translation gives CSARRDTQYF.

The chain recombines TRBV25-1 with TRBJ1-1; possibly TRBD1 for D (6 bases). Trimming removed 1 base at V and 0 bases at J, with 9 bases between. This CDR3 region has 15 residues. The germline V gene encodes CDR1 MGHDK and CDR2 SYGVNS. CDR3 loop: CASSEFGGLNTEAFF. CDR3 in DNA: TGTGCCAGCAGTGAATTTGGGGGCCTGAACACTGAAGCTTTCTTT.

The chain couples TRBV20-1 to TRBJ2-3; D tentatively fits TRBD1 or TRBD2 (5 bases each). This CDR3 is built from 15 residues. Germline V gene data show CDR1 as DFQATT and CDR2 as SNEGSKA (reference sequence). Trimming cost V 3 bases and J 4 bases, with 17 bases left between them. This CDR3 reads CSASGGGGTADTQYF. The CDR3 DNA follows: TGCAGTGCTAGTGGGGGTGGAGGTACGGCAGATACGCAGTATTTT.

The chain carries TRBV5-4 and TRBJ2-7; D is unresolved. The germline V gene has CDR1 SGHNT and CDR2 YYREEE (reference sequence). There are 13 residues in the CDR3. Trimming removed 1 base at V and 4 bases at J, with 9 bases between. The CDR3 DNA reads TGTGCCAGCAGCTTGAACGCGGCATACGAGCAGTACTTC. Protein product: CASSLNAAYEQYF.

The V and J genes are TRBV1 and TRBJ2-1; the table assigns TRBD2, which was not confirmed against the DNA. TRBV1 is recorded as a pseudogene. This CDR3 is 16 amino acids long. The CDR3 spells CTSSQAGLAEYNEQFF. The CDR3 DNA reads TGCACCAGCAGCCAAGCTGGACTAGCGGAGTACAATGAGCAGTTCTTC.